This T cell receptor beta chain came from a study of monozygotic twins with inflammatory bowel disease. Nested PCRs (around 15 and 9 cycles, two total) were applied to TCRalpha and TCRbeta cDNA. TCRdb reprocessed the 5' RACE reads, with one entry per CDR3 protein and no DNA. Its table lists a few hundred thousand distinct CDR3 sequences. One blood sample of about 2.5 ml was taken from each donor. The receptor was isolated from a human donor with ulcerative colitis or Crohn's disease, or a healthy co-twin of an affected twin (not recorded which). The sequenced sample was blood.

The CDR3: CASSVRQGLNQPQHF. The chain is built from TRBV6-1 and TRBJ1-5. Germline V gives CDR1 MNHNS, CDR2 SASEGT. The CDR3 sequence is 15 residues long.